The entry below gives a single T cell receptor beta chain sequence along with its context. What it binds is not known. Produced via immunoSEQ multiplex PCR; TCRdb's table is partial and in-frame only. The sample lists 40,000 or so clones; around 83% were seen once. The source of the sample is a study of a mutant IDH1 vaccine in newly diagnosed glioma. At the level of the study: Patients were given eight vaccinations, scheduled in weeks 1, 3, 5, 7, 11, 15, 19 and 23. Patients got radiotherapy, temozolomide, or both beforehand, and most got both.

Germline V CDR1 and CDR2: SNHLY, FYNNEI. The V gene lost 0 bases and the J gene lost 4 bases, with 4 bases spanning the gap. The CDR3 covers 12 residues. This sample's time point: week 11, during vaccination. Every single dose of the vaccine, 300 ug of mutant IDH1 20-mer peptide, came with topical imiquimod. The specimen comprised PBMCs, sampled from a glioma patient whose treatment included an IDH1 peptide vaccine. This TCR derives from a man in his forties or fifties with glioma. The chain carries TRBV2 and TRBJ2-7; D is unclear. CDR3 protein: CASSEAYYEQYF. The CDR3 bases are TGTGCCAGCAGTGAAGCGTATTACGAGCAGTACTTC.